This T cell receptor (beta chain) comes out of a study of beta chain features in type 1 diabetes. Findings and limits, study-wide: Moderately but significantly shorter TCRB CDR3s were found in Type 1 diabetes patients in all four CD4+ subsets.

All of the isolated RNA was reverse transcribed, so expressed TCRB transcripts were sequenced. Measured with immunoSEQ multiplex PCR; TCRdb has only the in-frame clones, and not every one. This table has about 340,000 clones, about a tenth appearing once. With respect to this clone: Its antigen is currently unknown.

The V gene lost 2 bases and the J gene lost 1 base, with 12 bases spanning the gap. Germline-derived CDR1 and CDR2 are MNHEY and SMNVEV (reference sequence). The CDR3 extends over 15 amino acids. The source of this sequence is a man younger than 45 with type 1 diabetes. The sequencing sample was made of central memory CD4+ T cells from blood. V is TRBV27 and J is TRBJ2-7, with unresolved D. DNA of the CDR3: TGTGCCAGCAGTTTAGTCGGCAGGCCTTCCTACGAGCAGTACTTC. Translated: CASSLVGRPSYEQYF.